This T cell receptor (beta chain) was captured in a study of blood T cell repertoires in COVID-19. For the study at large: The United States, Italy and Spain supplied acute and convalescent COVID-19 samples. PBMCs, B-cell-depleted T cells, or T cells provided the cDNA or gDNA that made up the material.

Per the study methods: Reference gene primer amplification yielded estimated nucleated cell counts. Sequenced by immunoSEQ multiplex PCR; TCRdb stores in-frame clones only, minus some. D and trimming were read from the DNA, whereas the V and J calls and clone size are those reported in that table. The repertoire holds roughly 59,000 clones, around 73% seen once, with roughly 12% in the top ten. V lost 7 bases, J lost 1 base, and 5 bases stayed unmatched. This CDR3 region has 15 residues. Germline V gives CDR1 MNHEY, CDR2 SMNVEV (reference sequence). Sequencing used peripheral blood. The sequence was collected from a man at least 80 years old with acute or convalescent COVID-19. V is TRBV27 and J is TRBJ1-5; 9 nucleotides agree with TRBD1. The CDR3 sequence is CASNRTGESNQPQHF. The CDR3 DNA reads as TGTGCCAGCAACCGGACAGGGGAGAGCAATCAGCCCCAGCATTTT.